These 23 T cell receptor beta chains came from one sample sequenced in a study of T cell repertoires in cytomegalovirus infection (dated by TCRdb to the late 2010s). This sample's treatment or condition label indicates: in vitro stimulation with specific CMV peptide epitopes to enrich CMV-specific T cells. No antigens are known for them. The reads were generated on an Illumina HiSeq 1500. The public sequencing data were trimmed at Q25 with fastp and processed into clonotypes with MiXCR by TCRdb, which kept only in-frame beta chains. Entries that share a CDR3 protein sequence are merged under the most common genes and DNA. The sample table records about 360,000 distinct CDR3 sequences; nearly 35% of these occur just once. The ten largest make up less than 15% of the sample. The starting material was cultured PBMCs, obtained from culture after CMV antigen stimulation. The receptors derive from a human donor in good health (CMV status not recorded). Some clones in this sample may be carry-over from other donors' samples.

V and J are TRBV28 and TRBJ2-7; D perhaps matches TRBD1 (5 bases). CDR3 length equals 11 residues. V shed 6 bases and J shed 5 bases, with 8 bases lying between them. Germline V gives CDR1 MDHEN, CDR2 SYDVKM. The CDR3 coding sequence is TGTGCCAGCAGCTCAGGGAACGAGCAGTACTTC. Protein sequence: CASSSGNEQYF. Full variable domain (remainder filled in from reference TRBV28 and TRBJ2-7): DVKVTQSSRYLVKRTGEKVFLECVQDMDHENMFWYRQDPGLGLRLIYFSYDVKMKEKGDIPEGYSVSREKKERFSLILESASTNQTSMYLCASSSGNEQYFGPGTRLTVT.

This clonotype was recorded many times. This chain joins TRBV20-1 and TRBJ1-6, with D possibly matching TRBD1 (5 bases). Germline V gene sequence: CDR1 DFQATT, CDR2 SNEGSKA (reference sequence). The CDR3 consists of 17 residues. V gave up 0 bases and J gave up 2 bases, with 14 bases separating them. The CDR3 DNA reads TGCAGTGCTAGAGATAGGGACCCCAGCACCTATAATTCACCCCTCCACTTT. Encoded protein: CSARDRDPSTYNSPLHF.

This clonotype was seen a few times. This rearrangement joins TRBV28 to TRBJ1-1; D is undetermined. The CDR3 covers 10 residues. Germline assignment: CDR1 MDHEN and CDR2 SYDVKM. The V and J ends lost 6 bases and 4 bases respectively, with 3 bases between them. The CDR3 region has the DNA TGTGCCAGCAGGGCCACTGAAGCTTTCTTT. Protein: CASRATEAFF.

In nucleotides, the CDR3 is TGTGCCAGCAGTCACCGCAGGGGATCAGGGGAGACCCAGTACTTC. It specifies CASSHRRGSGETQYF. The chain is built from TRBV6-1 and TRBJ2-5, with a tentative D call TRBD1 (6 bases). The CDR3 is 15 residues long. The ends were cut back, 5 bases at V and 5 bases at J, with 18 bases in the middle. Germline V gene lookup returns CDR1 MNHNS and CDR2 SASEGT.

This clonotype was picked up many times. The rearrangement links TRBV7-2 to TRBJ2-1; TRBD2 matches at 8 bases. CDR1 SGHTA and CDR2 FQGNSA come from the germline V gene. J lost 3 bases, V lost 3 bases, and 4 bases had no gene match. The CDR3 has 15 amino acids. The CDR3 protein is CASSFYGRGYNEQFF. For the CDR3, the DNA is TGTGCCAGCAGCTTTTACGGGAGGGGCTACAATGAGCAGTTCTTC.

The V and J genes are TRBV7-9 and TRBJ1-1; D unclear. V was clipped by 3 bases and J by 3 bases, with 5 bases between them. The CDR3 runs 12 residues. The germline gives CDR1 SEHNR, CDR2 FQNEAQ (reference sequence). CDR3: CASSLTDTEAFF. As DNA, the CDR3 is TGTGCCAGCAGCTTGACGGACACTGAAGCTTTCTTT.

The chain carries TRBV27 and TRBJ2-1; perhaps D is TRBD1 or TRBD2 (5 bases each). This CDR3 has 14 amino acids. Germline loops: CDR1 MNHEY, CDR2 SMNVEV (reference sequence). V was pared by 3 bases and J by 2 bases, with 8 bases between. The CDR3 bases are TGTGCCAGCAGTTTCGGGGACCCCTACAATGAGCAGTTCTTC. It is translated as CASSFGDPYNEQFF.

This clonotype was seen only a few times. The DNA of the CDR3 is TGCAGTGCCATTCGCGGGACTAGCGGGAGCTTCCGAGGTACAGATACGCAGTATTTT. Its protein is CSAIRGTSGSFRGTDTQYF. The chain carries TRBV20-1 and TRBJ2-3; 14 positions match TRBD2. The germline gives CDR1 DFQATT, CDR2 SNEGSKA (reference sequence). The CDR3 extends over 19 amino acids. V gave up 6 bases and J gave up 3 bases; unmatched junction bases: 17.

V and J are TRBV6-2 or TRBV6-3 and TRBJ2-7; D not certain. CDR1 is MNHEY and CDR2 is SVGEGT in the germline V gene. Trimming took 2 bases from V and 7 from J, leaving 18 bases between them. The CDR3 totals 15 residues. The CDR3 sequence: CASSYPDSLLREQYF. The DNA for the CDR3 is TGTGCCAGCAGTTACCCCGATTCCCTCCTCCGGGAGCAGTACTTC.

CDR3: CASSPQAPRTGMGNEQFF. The CDR3 region has the DNA TGTGCCAGCAGCCCCCAAGCCCCACGGACAGGGATGGGGAATGAGCAGTTCTTC. The V and J genes are TRBV9 and TRBJ2-1, with 8 bases identical to TRBD1. V lost 4 bases and J lost 7; bases outside the gene matches: 19. CDR3 length: 18 amino acids. Germline V CDR1 and CDR2: SGDLS, YYNGEE.

This clonotype was recorded many times. V and J are TRBV20-1 and TRBJ2-3; D is ambiguous. Germline CDR1 reads DFQATT; CDR2 reads SNEGSKA (reference sequence). V lost 0 bases to trimming and J lost 0 bases, with 10 bases between them. The CDR3 spans 15 residues. CDR3 loop: CSARDVGFSTDTQYF. The CDR3 DNA reads TGCAGTGCTAGAGATGTCGGTTTTAGCACAGATACGCAGTATTTT.

The rearrangement joins TRBV20-1 to TRBJ1-6, with D possibly TRBD1 on 5 matching bases. This CDR3 region has 14 residues. Deletions cut 0 bases from V and 7 bases from J, with 10 bases between. CDR1 and CDR2 (germline): DFQATT, SNEGSKA (reference sequence). CDR3 nucleotide sequence: TGCAGTGCTAGAGATTGGAGGGGCAATTCACCCCTCCACTTT. Translating it yields CSARDWRGNSPLHF.

CDR3 residues: CASSPVQGLSGNTIYF. Here the CDR3 DNA reads TGTGCCAGCTCACCGGTCCAGGGCCTCTCTGGAAACACCATATATTTT. The rearrangement joins TRBV18 to TRBJ1-3; D perhaps matches TRBD1 (5 bases). Germline V CDR1 and CDR2: KGHSH, LQKENI. V was clipped by 3 bases and J by 0 bases, with 12 bases between them. This CDR3 has 16 amino acids.

This clonotype has a handful of counts. The junction differs from germline at one of its ends, possibly a read error. This chain joins TRBV19 and TRBJ1-2; TRBD1 matches 8 bases. The CDR3 contains 15 residues. Germline assignment: CDR1 LNHDA and CDR2 SQIVND (reference sequence). The DNA of the CDR3 is TGTGCCAGTAGTCTAGACAGGGGCCGTACCTATGGCTACACCTTC. Protein sequence: CASSLDRGRTYGYTF.

This clonotype appeared many times. This chain uses TRBV27 with TRBJ1-2, with D maybe TRBD1 (5 bases). The germline gives CDR1 MNHEY, CDR2 SMNVEV (reference sequence). The CDR3 is 13 amino acids. V lost 6 bases to trimming and J lost 4 bases, with 12 bases between them. The CDR3 here is CASSPLGVYGYTF. CDR3 DNA: TGTGCCAGCAGCCCGTTAGGGGTCTATGGCTACACCTTC.

The chain has TRBV6-1 and TRBJ2-1; 8 bases map to TRBD1. The CDR3 consists of 16 residues. CDR1 and CDR2 from the germline V gene are MNHNS and SASEGT. V lost 8 bases to trimming and J lost 9 bases; unmatched junction nucleotides: 18. The CDR3 here is CASARKSGQGLGEQFF. For the CDR3, the DNA is TGTGCCAGCGCCCGCAAGAGTGGACAGGGTCTTGGTGAGCAGTTCTTC.

In its sample, this clonotype was seen a few times. The chain is built from TRBV6-6 and TRBJ1-3, with TRBD1 matching over 8 bases. CDR3 length equals 13 residues. Germline V CDR1 and CDR2: MNHNY, SVGAGI (reference sequence). After removal of 6 bases from V and 6 bases from J, the junction contained 4 bases not matched to a gene. CDR3 sequence: CASRGTGVNTIYF. CDR3 coding DNA: TGTGCCAGCAGAGGGACAGGAGTAAACACCATATATTTT.

In this sample, this clonotype turned up many times. The CDR3: CASSMTGFNYGYTF. CDR3 DNA: TGTGCCAGCAGCATGACAGGATTTAACTATGGCTACACCTTC. The rearrangement links TRBV7-2 to TRBJ1-2; possibly TRBD1 for D (6 bases). CDR3 size: 14 residues. V was clipped by 5 bases and J by 1 base, with 11 bases between them. Germline V gene sequence: CDR1 SGHTA, CDR2 FQGNSA.

This clonotype was found a few times. The chain employs TRBV12-5 and TRBJ2-2; 13 bases are a match to TRBD2. Germline-derived CDR1 and CDR2 are LGHNT and FRNRAP. The CDR3 is 17 amino acids. The trim removed 0 bases at V and 7 bases at J, leaving 5 bases unmatched. This CDR3 is CASGLVGTSGIGGELFF. As DNA, the CDR3 is TGTGCTAGTGGTTTGGTCGGGACTAGCGGGATCGGCGGGGAGCTGTTTTTT. Variable domain in full (rest from reference TRBV12-5 and TRBJ2-2): DARVTQTPRHKVTEMGQEVTMRCQPILGHNTVFWYRQTMMQGLELLAYFRNRAPLDDSGMPKDRFSAEMPDATLATLKIQPSEPRDSAVYFCASGLVGTSGIGGELFFGEGSRLTVL.

Concerning this clonotype: The junction and the germline gene differ at one end; a read error may be behind it. This sequence joins TRBV5-3 and TRBJ1-4, with D perhaps matching TRBD1 (5 bases). TRBV5-3 falls under the ORF class, with uncertain function. The CDR3 sequence is 17 residues long. Written as DNA, the CDR3 is TGTGCCAGCAGCTCGCAGGGAGATGGGGAGGTTAATGAAAAACTGTTTTTT. Translated: CASSSQGDGEVNEKLFF.

The chain uses TRBV7-2 and TRBJ2-7; possibly TRBD2 for D (5 bases). V gave up 7 bases and J gave up 3 bases, with 19 bases separating them. Germline lookup yields CDR1 SGHTA and CDR2 FQGNSA. The CDR3 length is 15 residues. The CDR3: CASIAMLGLSYEQYF. The CDR3 DNA is TGTGCCAGCATCGCCATGTTAGGACTCAGCTACGAGCAGTACTTC.

In its sample, this clonotype was seen a few times. The chain employs TRBV20-1 and TRBJ1-5; no reliable D call. Germline V lookup: CDR1 DFQATT, CDR2 SNEGSKA (reference sequence). CDR3 length: 13 residues. The CDR3 sequence is CSAAVQSNQPQHF. The CDR3 nucleotides read TGCAGCGCAGCGGTACAGAGCAATCAGCCCCAGCATTTT.

This clonotype has ten or more counts. The CDR3 is CASSLGTSGNLTSLRYWNTDTQYF. The DNA for the CDR3 is TGTGCCAGCAGCTTAGGGACTAGCGGGAACCTAACCTCCCTCCGGTATTGGAACACAGATACGCAGTATTTT. This chain uses TRBV7-9 with TRBJ2-3; TRBD2 matches 12 bases. The germline gives CDR1 SEHNR, CDR2 FQNEAQ (reference sequence). Germline trimming cut 1 base from V and 2 bases from J; bases unmatched to any gene: 25. The CDR3 runs to 24 residues.